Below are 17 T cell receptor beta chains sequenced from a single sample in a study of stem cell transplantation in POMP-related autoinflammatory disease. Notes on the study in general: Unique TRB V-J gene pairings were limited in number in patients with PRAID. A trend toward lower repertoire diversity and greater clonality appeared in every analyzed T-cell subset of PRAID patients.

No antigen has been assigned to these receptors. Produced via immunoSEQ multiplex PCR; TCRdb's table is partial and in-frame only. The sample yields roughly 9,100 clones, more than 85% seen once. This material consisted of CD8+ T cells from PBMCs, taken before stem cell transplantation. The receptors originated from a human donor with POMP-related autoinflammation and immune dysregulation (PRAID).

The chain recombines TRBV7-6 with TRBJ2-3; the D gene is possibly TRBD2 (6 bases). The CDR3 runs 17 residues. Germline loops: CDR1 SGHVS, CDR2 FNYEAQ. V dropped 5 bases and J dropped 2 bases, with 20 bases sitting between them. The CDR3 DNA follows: TGTGCCAGCAGCCAACCTACTGGCGGGGTAAACACAGATACGCAGTATTTT. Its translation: CASSQPTGGVNTDTQYF.

This chain's CDR3 is CSVVGHEQYF. DNA of the CDR3: TGCAGCGTTGTGGGACACGAGCAGTACTTC. The chain links TRBV29-1 to TRBJ2-7; D might be TRBD1 or TRBD2, each matching 5 bases. Trimming took off 4 bases at V and 5 bases at J, with 6 bases between the two ends. CDR1 and CDR2 from the germline V gene are SQVTM and ANQGSEA. This CDR3 spans 10 amino acids.

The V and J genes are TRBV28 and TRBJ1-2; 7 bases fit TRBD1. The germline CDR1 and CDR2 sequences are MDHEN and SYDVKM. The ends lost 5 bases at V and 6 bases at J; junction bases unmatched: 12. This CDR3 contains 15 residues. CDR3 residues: CASSQYRGEVNGYTF. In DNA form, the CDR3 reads TGTGCCAGCAGTCAATACAGGGGCGAGGTGAATGGCTACACCTTC.

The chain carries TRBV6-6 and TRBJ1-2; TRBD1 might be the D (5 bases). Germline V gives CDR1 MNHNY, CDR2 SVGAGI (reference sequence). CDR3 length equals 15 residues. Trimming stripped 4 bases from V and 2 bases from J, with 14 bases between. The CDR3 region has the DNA TGTGCCAGCAGTTCCACTTTGACAGACAACTATGGCTACACCTTC. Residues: CASSSTLTDNYGYTF.

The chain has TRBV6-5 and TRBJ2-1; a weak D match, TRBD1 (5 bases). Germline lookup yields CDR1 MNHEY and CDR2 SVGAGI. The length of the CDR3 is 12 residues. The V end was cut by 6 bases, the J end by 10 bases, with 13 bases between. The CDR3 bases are TGTGCCAGCAGGGACACAGGACACGAGCAGTTCTTC. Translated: CASRDTGHEQFF.

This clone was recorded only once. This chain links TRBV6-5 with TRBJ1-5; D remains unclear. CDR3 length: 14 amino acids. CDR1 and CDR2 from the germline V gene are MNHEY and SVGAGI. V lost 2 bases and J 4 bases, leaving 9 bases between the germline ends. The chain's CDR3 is CASSYGGGNQPQHF. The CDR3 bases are TGTGCCAGCAGTTACGGAGGCGGTAATCAGCCCCAGCATTTT.

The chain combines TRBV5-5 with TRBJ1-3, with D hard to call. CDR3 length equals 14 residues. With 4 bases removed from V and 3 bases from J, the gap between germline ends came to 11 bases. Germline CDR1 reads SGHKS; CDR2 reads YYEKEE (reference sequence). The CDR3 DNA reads TGTGCCAGCAGCCCTGAGGACCTTGGAAACACCATATATTTT. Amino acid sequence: CASSPEDLGNTIYF.

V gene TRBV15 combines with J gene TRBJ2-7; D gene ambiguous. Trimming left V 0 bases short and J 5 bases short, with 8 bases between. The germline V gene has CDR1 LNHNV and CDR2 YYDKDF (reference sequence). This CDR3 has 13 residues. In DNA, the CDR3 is TGTGCCACCAGCAGAGATTGGAGTAACGAGCAGTACTTC. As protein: CATSRDWSNEQYF. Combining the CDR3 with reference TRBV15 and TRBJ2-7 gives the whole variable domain DAMVIQNPRYQVTQFGKPVTLSCSQTLNHNVMYWYQQKSSQAPKLLFHYYDKDFNNEADTPDNFQSRRPNTSFCFLDIRSPGLGDTAMYLCATSRDWSNEQYFGPGTRLTVT.

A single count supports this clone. The CDR3 DNA follows: TGTGCCAGCAGCTCCCGACCGACGAGTGGGACCCAGTACTTC. It is translated as CASSSRPTSGTQYF. The chain joins TRBV7-9 to TRBJ2-5; D is unresolved. V shed 4 bases and J shed 7 bases, with 16 bases lying between them. CDR1 and CDR2 (germline): SEHNR, FQNEAQ (reference sequence). The CDR3 length is 14 residues.

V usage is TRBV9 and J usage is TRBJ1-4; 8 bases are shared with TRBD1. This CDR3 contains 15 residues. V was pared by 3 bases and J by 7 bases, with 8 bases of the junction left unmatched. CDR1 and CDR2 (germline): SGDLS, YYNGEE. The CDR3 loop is CASSAGQAVTEKLFF. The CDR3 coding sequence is TGTGCCAGCAGCGCGGGACAGGCGGTTACTGAAAAACTGTTTTTT.

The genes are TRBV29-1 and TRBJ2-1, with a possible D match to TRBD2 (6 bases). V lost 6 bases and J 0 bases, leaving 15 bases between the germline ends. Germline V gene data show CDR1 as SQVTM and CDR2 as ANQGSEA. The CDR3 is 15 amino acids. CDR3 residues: CSVPEDGSSYNEQFF. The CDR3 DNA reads TGCAGCGTGCCGGAAGACGGGAGCTCCTACAATGAGCAGTTCTTC.

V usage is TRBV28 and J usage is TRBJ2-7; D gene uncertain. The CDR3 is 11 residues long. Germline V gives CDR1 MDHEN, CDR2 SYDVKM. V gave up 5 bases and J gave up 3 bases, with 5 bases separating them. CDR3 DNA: TGTGCCAGCAGTCAGAACTACGAGCAGTACTTC. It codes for CASSQNYEQYF. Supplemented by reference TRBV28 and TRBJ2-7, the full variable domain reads DVKVTQSSRYLVKRTGEKVFLECVQDMDHENMFWYRQDPGLGLRLIYFSYDVKMKEKGDIPEGYSVSREKKERFSLILESASTNQTSMYLCASSQNYEQYFGPGTRLTVT.

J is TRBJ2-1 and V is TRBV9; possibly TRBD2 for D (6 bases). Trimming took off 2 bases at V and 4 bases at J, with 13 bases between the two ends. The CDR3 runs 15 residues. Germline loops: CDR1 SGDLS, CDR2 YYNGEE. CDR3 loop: CASSVLGGAYNEQFF. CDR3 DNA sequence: TGTGCCAGCAGCGTTCTGGGGGGAGCTTACAATGAGCAGTTCTTC.

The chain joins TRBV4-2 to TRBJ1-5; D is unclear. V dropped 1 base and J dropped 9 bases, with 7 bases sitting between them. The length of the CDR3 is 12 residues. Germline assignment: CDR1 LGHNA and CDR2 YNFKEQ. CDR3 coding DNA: TGTGCCAGCAGCCAAGGCCGTCGGCCCCAGCATTTT. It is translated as CASSQGRRPQHF.

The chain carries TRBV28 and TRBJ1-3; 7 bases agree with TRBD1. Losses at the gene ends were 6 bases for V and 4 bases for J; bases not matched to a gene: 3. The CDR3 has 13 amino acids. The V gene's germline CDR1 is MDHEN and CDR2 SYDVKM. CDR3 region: CASRWDSGNTIYF. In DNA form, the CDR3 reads TGTGCCAGCAGGTGGGACAGCGGAAACACCATATATTTT.

CDR3 in DNA: TGTGCCAGCAGCGGATCTAGCGGGAGACTCAATGAGCAGTTCTTC. Residues: CASSGSSGRLNEQFF. The chain is built from TRBV7-9 and TRBJ2-1; 10 positions agree with TRBD2. V trimming: 5 bases; J trimming: 6 bases; junction bases outside the gene matches: 7. This CDR3 spans 15 amino acids. Germline CDR1 and CDR2: SEHNR and FQNEAQ (reference sequence). The variable domain in full, completed from reference TRBV7-9 and TRBJ2-1, reads DTGVSQNPRHKITKRGQNVTFRCDPISEHNRLYWYRQTLGQGPEFLTYFQNEAQLEKSRLLSDRFSAERPKGSFSTLEIQRTEQGDSAMYLCASSGSSGRLNEQFFGPGTRLTVL.

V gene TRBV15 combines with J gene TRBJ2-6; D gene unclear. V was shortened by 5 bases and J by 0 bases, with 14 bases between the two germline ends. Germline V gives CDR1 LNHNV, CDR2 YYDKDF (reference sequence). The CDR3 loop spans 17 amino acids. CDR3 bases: TGTGCCACCAGCCCCCGGCTCCTTTACTCTGGGGCCAACGTCCTGACTTTC. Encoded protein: CATSPRLLYSGANVLTF.